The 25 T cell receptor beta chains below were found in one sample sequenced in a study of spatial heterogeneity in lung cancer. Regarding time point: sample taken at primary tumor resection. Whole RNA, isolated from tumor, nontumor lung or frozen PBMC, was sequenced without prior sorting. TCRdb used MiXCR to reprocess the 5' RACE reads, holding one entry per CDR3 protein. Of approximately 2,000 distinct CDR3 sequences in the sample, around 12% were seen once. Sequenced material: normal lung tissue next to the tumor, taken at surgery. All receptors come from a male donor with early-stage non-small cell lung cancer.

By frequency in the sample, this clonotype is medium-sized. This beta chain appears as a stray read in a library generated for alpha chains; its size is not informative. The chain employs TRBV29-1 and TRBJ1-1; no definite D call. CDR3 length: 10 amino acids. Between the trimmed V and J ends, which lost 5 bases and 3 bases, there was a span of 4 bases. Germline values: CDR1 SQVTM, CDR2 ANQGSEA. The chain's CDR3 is CSVFDTEAFF. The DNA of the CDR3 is TGCAGCGTTTTTGACACTGAAGCTTTCTTT.

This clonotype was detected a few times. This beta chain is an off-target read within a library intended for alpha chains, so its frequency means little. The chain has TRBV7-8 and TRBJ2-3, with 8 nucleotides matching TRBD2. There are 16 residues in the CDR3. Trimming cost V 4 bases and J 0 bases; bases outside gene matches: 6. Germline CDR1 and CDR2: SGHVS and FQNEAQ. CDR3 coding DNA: TGTGCCAGCAGCTGGGCGGCGGGGGGAAGCACAGATACGCAGTATTTT. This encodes CASSWAAGGSTDTQYF.

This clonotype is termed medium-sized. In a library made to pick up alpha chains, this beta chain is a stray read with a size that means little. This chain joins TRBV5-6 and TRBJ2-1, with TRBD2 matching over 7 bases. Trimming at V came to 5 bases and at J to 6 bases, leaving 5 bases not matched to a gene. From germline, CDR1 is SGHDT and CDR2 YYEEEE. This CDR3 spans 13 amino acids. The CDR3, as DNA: TGTGCCAGCAGGGGGCTAGCGGTCAATGAGCAGTTCTTC. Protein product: CASRGLAVNEQFF.

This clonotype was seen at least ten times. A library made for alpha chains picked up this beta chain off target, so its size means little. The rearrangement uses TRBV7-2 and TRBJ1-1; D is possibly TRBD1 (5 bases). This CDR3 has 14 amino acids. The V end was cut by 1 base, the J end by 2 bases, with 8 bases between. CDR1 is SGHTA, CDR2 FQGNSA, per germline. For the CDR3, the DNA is TGTGCCAGCAGCTTAGGTGGGGGAAACACTGAAGCTTTCTTT. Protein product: CASSLGGGNTEAFF.

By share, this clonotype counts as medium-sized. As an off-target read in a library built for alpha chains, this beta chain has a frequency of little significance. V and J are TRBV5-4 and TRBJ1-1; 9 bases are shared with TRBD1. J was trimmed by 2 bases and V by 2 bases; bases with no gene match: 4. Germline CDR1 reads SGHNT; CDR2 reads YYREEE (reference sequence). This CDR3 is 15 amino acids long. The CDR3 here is CASSFKTGGNTEAFF. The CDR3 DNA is TGTGCCAGCAGCTTCAAGACAGGGGGAAACACTGAAGCTTTCTTT.

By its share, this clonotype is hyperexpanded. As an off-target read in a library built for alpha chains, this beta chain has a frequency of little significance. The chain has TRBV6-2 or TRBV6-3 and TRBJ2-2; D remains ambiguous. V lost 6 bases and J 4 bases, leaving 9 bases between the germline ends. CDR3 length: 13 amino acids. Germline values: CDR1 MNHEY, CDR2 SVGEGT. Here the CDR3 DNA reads TGTGCCAGCAGCGGCGGTGTCACCGGGGAGCTGTTTTTT. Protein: CASSGGVTGELFF.

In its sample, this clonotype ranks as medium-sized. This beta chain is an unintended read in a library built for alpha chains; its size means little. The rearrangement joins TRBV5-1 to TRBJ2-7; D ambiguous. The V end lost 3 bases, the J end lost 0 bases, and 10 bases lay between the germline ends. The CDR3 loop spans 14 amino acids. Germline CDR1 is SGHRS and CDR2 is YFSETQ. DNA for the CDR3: TGCGCCAGCAGCTCGGCAGGAGTCTCCTACGAGCAGTACTTC. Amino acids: CASSSAGVSYEQYF.

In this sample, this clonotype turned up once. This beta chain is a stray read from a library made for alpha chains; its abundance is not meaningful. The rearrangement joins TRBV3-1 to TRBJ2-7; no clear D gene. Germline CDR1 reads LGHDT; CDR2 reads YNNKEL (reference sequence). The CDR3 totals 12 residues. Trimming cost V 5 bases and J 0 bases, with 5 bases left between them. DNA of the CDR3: TGTGCCAGCAGCGATAGCTCCTACGAGCAGTACTTC. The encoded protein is CASSDSSYEQYF.

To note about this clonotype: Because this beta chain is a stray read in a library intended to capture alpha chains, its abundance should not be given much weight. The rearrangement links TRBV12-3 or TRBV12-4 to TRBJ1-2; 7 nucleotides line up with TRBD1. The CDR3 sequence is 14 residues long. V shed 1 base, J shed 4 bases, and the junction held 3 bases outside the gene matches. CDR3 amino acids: CASSLGQGLYGYTF. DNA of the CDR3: TGTGCCAGCAGTTTAGGACAGGGCCTCTATGGCTACACCTTC.

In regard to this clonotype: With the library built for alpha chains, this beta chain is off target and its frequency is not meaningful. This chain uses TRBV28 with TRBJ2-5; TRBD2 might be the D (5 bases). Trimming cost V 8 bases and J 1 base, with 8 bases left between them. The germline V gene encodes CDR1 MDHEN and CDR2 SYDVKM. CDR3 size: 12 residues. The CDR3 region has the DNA TGTGCCAGCGGACGGGGCCAAGAGACCCAGTACTTC. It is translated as CASGRGQETQYF.

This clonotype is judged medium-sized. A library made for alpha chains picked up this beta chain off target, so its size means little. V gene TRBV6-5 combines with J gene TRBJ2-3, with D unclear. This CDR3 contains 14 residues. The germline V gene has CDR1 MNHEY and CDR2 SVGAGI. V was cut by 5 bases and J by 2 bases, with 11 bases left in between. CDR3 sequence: CASSLGRNTDTQYF. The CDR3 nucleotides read TGTGCCAGCAGTCTCGGACGGAACACAGATACGCAGTATTTT.

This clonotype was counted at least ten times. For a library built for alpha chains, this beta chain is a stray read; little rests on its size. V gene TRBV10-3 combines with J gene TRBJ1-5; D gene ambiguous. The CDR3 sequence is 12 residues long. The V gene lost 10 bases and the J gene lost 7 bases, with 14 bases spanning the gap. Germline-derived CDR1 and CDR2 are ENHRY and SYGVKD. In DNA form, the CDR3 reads TGTGCCACCGCAGCAGCTGACCAGCCCCAGCATTTT. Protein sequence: CATAAADQPQHF.

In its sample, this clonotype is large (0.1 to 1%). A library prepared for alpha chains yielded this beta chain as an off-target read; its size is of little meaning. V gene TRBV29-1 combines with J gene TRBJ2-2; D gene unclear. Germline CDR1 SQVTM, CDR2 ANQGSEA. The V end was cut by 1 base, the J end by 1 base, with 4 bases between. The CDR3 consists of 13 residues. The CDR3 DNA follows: TGCAGCGTTGAAGGAGGGAACACCGGGGAGCTGTTTTTT. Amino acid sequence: CSVEGGNTGELFF.

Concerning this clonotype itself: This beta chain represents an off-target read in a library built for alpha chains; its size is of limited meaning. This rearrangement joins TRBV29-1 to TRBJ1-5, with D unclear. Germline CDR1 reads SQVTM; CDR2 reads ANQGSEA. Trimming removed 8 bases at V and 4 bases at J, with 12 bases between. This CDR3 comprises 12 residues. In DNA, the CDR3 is TGCAGCTTTCAGGACGGGAATCAGCCCCAGCATTTT. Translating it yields CSFQDGNQPQHF.

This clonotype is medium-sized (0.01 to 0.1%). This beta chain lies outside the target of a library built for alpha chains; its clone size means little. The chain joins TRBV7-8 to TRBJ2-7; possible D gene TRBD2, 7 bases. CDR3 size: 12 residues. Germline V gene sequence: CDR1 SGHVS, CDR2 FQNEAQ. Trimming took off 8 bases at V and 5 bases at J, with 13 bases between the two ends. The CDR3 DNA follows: TGTGCCAGCCGAGGGGGGGTCAACGAGCAGTACTTC. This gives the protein CASRGGVNEQYF.

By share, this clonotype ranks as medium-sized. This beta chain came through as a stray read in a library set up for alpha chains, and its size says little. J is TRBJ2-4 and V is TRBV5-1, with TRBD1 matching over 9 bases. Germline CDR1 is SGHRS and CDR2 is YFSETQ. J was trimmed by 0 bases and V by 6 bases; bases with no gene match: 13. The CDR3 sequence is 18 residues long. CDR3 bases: TGCGCCAGCACTCCCACAGGGGGCGCAGATGGAGCCAAAAACATTCAGTACTTC. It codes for CASTPTGGADGAKNIQYF.

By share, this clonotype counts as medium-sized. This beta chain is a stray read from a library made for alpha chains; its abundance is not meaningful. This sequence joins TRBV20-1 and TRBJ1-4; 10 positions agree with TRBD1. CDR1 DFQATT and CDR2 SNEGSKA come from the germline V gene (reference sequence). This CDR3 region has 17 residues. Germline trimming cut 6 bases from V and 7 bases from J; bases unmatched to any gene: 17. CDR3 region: CSAAGGDRGIGFEKLFF. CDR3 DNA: TGCAGTGCAGCAGGAGGGGACAGGGGAATAGGGTTTGAAAAACTGTTTTTT.

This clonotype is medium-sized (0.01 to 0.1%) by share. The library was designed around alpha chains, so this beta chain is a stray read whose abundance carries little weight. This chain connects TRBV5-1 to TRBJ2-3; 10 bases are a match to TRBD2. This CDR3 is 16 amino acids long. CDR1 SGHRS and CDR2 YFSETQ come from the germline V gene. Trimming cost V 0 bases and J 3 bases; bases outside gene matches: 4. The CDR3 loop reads CASSLARTSGTDTQYF. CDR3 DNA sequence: TGCGCCAGCAGCTTGGCCCGGACTAGCGGAACAGATACGCAGTATTTT.

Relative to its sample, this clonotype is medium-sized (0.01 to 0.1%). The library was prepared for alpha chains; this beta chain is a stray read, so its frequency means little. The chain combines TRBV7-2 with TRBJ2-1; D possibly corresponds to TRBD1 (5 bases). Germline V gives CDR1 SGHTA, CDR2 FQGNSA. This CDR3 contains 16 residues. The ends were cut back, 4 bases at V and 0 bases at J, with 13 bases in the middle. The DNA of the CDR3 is TGTGCCAGCAGCTGGGTACAGGATAGCTCCTACAATGAGCAGTTCTTC. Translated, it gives CASSWVQDSSYNEQFF.

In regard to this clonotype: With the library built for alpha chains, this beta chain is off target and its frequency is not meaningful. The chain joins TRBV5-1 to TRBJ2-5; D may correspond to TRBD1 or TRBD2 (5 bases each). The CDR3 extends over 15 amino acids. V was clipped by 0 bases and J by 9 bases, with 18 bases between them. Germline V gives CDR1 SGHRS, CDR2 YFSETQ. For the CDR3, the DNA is TGCGCCAGCAGCTTGGTCAGCACAGGCGAGCGGTCCCAGTACTTC. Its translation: CASSLVSTGERSQYF. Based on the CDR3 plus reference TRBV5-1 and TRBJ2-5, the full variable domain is KAGVTQTPRYLIKTRGQQVTLSCSPISGHRSVSWYQQTPGQGLQFLFEYFSETQRNKGNFPGRFSGRQFSNSRSEMNVSTLELGDSALYLCASSLVSTGERSQYFGPGTRLLVL.

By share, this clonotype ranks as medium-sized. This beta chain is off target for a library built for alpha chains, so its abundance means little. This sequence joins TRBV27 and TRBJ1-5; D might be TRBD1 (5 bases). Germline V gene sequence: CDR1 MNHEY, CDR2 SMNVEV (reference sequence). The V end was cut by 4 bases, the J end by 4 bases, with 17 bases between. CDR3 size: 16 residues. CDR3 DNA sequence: TGTGCCAGCAGTTCCCTCGACGGGACTCTAAATCAGCCCCAGCATTTT. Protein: CASSSLDGTLNQPQHF.

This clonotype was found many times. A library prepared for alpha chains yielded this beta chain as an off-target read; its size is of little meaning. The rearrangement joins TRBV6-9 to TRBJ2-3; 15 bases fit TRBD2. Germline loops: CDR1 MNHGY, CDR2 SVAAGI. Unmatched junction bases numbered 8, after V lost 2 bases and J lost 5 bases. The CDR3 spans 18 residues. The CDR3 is CASSYGTSGRRDGDTQYF. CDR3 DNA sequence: TGTGCCAGCAGTTATGGGACTAGCGGGAGGAGGGATGGAGATACGCAGTATTTT.

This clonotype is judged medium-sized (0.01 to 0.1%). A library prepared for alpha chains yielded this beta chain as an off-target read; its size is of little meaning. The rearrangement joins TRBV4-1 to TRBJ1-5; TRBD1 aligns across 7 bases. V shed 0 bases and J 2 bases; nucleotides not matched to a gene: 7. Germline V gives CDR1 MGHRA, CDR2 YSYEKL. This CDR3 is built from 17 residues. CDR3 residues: CASSQDGSGGGNQPQHF. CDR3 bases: TGCGCCAGCAGCCAAGATGGGTCAGGGGGGGGCAATCAGCCCCAGCATTTT.

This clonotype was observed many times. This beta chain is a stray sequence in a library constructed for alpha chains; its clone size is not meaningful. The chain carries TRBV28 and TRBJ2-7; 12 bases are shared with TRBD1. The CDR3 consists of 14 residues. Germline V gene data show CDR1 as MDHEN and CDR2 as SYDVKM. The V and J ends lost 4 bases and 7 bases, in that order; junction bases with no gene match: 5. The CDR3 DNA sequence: TGTGCCAGCAGTTATGGGACAGGGGGCGGGGAGCAGTACTTC. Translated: CASSYGTGGGEQYF.

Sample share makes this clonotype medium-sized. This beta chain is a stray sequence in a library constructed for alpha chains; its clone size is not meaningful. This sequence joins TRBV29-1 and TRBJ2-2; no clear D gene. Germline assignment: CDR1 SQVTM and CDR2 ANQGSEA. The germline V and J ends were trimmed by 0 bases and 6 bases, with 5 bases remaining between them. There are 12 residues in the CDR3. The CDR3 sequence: CSVEEPAGELFF. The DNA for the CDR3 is TGCAGCGTTGAAGAGCCTGCCGGGGAGCTGTTTTTT.